The 24 T cell receptor beta chains listed next were all sequenced from one sample in a study of cytomegalovirus exposure and HLA in healthy donors. The PCR had 60 Vbeta and 13 Jbeta primers. TCRdb keeps only in-frame clones here, not all; method: immunoSEQ multiplex PCR. The repertoire table contains approximately 68,000 clones. Sequenced: PBMCs. The receptors were sampled from a female donor in good health and CMV-seropositive.

The chain couples TRBV27 to TRBJ2-2; no definite D call. This CDR3 is 14 amino acids long. CDR1 and CDR2 from the germline V gene are MNHEY and SMNVEV (reference sequence). V was pared by 3 bases and J by 1 base, with 6 bases between. In nucleotides, the CDR3 is TGTGCCAGCAGTTTGGGCAAGAACACCGGGGAGCTGTTTTTT. This codes for CASSLGKNTGELFF.

The chain couples TRBV7-2 to TRBJ1-3, with unresolved D. V was pared by 6 bases and J by 4 bases, with 16 bases between. Germline V gives CDR1 SGHTA, CDR2 FQGNSA. CDR3 length equals 15 residues. This CDR3 reads CASRGYSAGGNTIYF. Here the CDR3 DNA reads TGTGCCAGCAGAGGATATTCCGCGGGAGGAAACACCATATATTTT.

This sequence joins TRBV5-1 and TRBJ1-4; no definite D call. Germline CDR1 SGHRS, CDR2 YFSETQ. CDR3 length: 15 residues. Between the trimmed V and J ends, which lost 1 base and 0 bases, there was a span of 7 bases. For the CDR3, the DNA is TGCGCCAGCAGCTTGACAGCTGCAACTAATGAAAAACTGTTTTTT. Protein sequence: CASSLTAATNEKLFF.

This rearrangement joins TRBV19 to TRBJ1-4; maybe TRBD1 (5 bases). There are 14 residues in the CDR3. In germline, CDR1 is LNHDA, CDR2 SQIVND (reference sequence). Trimming removed 4 bases at V and 5 bases at J, with 11 bases between. This CDR3 is CASSNLQVNEKLFF. DNA of the CDR3: TGTGCCAGTAGTAATCTACAGGTCAATGAAAAACTGTTTTTT.

This rearrangement joins TRBV28 to TRBJ2-3, with a tentative D call TRBD2 (6 bases). The ends were cut back, 6 bases at V and 2 bases at J, with 12 bases in the middle. This CDR3 contains 14 residues. Germline values: CDR1 MDHEN, CDR2 SYDVKM. In DNA, the CDR3 is TGTGCCAGCAGGGGGGGACGGACCACAGATACGCAGTATTTT. It specifies CASRGGRTTDTQYF.

The chain couples TRBV13 to TRBJ1-1, with a possible D match to TRBD1 (5 bases). This CDR3 is built from 16 residues. Trimming took 3 bases from V and 3 from J, leaving 17 bases between them. Germline CDR1 and CDR2: PRHDT and FYEKMQ (reference sequence). The CDR3 spells CASSFWAGLGYTEAFF. CDR3 coding DNA: TGTGCCAGCAGCTTCTGGGCGGGGCTGGGGTACACTGAAGCTTTCTTT.

The chain recombines TRBV29-1 with TRBJ2-1, with 14 bases aligning to TRBD2. The CDR3 covers 14 residues. V dropped 7 bases and J dropped 9; count of bases not matched to a gene: 8. Germline values: CDR1 SQVTM, CDR2 ANQGSEA. The CDR3 reads CSAAGLAGAGEQFF. In DNA, the CDR3 is TGCAGCGCTGCGGGACTAGCGGGAGCGGGTGAGCAGTTCTTC.

V and J are TRBV6-5 and TRBJ2-7; TRBD2 matches at 8 bases. The V and J ends lost 6 bases and 0 bases, in that order; junction bases with no gene match: 7. The CDR3 is made up of 15 amino acids. The germline gives CDR1 MNHEY, CDR2 SVGAGI. In DNA form, the CDR3 reads TGTGCCAGCAGCCGGGGGGGGCCTACCTCCTACGAGCAGTACTTC. It encodes CASSRGGPTSYEQYF.

The chain employs TRBV7-2 and TRBJ2-2; TRBD2 agrees at 8 bases. The V and J ends lost 0 bases and 4 bases, in that order; junction bases with no gene match: 10. CDR3 length: 18 amino acids. Germline CDR1 SGHTA, CDR2 FQGNSA. This CDR3 reads CASSLAVGGGTGTGELFF. Here the CDR3 DNA reads TGTGCCAGCAGCTTAGCCGTTGGCGGGGGGACGGGCACCGGGGAGCTGTTTTTT.

The rearrangement uses TRBV19 and TRBJ2-7; a weak D match, TRBD2 (5 bases). Germline V gene data show CDR1 as LNHDA and CDR2 as SQIVND (reference sequence). V shed 10 bases and J shed 2 bases, with 12 bases lying between them. This CDR3 spans 12 amino acids. This chain's CDR3 is CATTSGAYEQYF. The CDR3 DNA is TGTGCCACCACTAGTGGAGCCTACGAGCAGTACTTC.

CDR3 in amino acids: CASRRVPDRGYVYGYTF. In DNA, the CDR3 is TGTGCCAGCAGAAGGGTTCCCGACAGGGGGTACGTCTATGGCTACACCTTC. This chain uses TRBV5-6 with TRBJ1-2; 9 bases match TRBD1. V was pared by 5 bases and J by 4 bases, with 15 bases of the junction left unmatched. Germline CDR1 and CDR2: SGHDT and YYEEEE. The CDR3 contains 17 residues.

The rearrangement links TRBV6-5 to TRBJ1-1; 7 bases map to TRBD1. Germline CDR1 MNHEY, CDR2 SVGAGI. This CDR3 comprises 15 residues. Unmatched junction bases numbered 3, after V lost 2 bases and J lost 0 bases. CDR3 sequence: CASSYRGQMNTEAFF. The CDR3 nucleotides read TGTGCCAGCAGTTACAGGGGGCAGATGAACACTGAAGCTTTCTTT.

This rearrangement joins TRBV4-3 to TRBJ2-3; maybe TRBD1 (6 bases). The V gene lost 0 bases and the J gene lost 1 base, with 14 bases spanning the gap. The germline V gene has CDR1 LGHNA and CDR2 YSLEER. The CDR3 is 17 residues long. CDR3 DNA sequence: TGCGCCAGCAGCCAAGACCACACAGGGTTCGGCACAGATACGCAGTATTTT. It yields the protein CASSQDHTGFGTDTQYF.

The V and J genes are TRBV11-2 and TRBJ2-7; TRBD1 matches 8 bases. The CDR3 is 13 residues long. The V and J ends lost 6 bases and 6 bases, in that order; junction bases with no gene match: 7. Germline lookup yields CDR1 SGHAT and CDR2 FQNNGV. CDR3 DNA sequence: TGTGCCAGCAGTTCCTGGACAGGGTCCGAGCAGTACTTC. Protein sequence: CASSSWTGSEQYF.

The CDR3 region is CASSEYRQGSGKLFF. The CDR3 coding sequence is TGTGCCAGCAGTGAATATCGTCAGGGCAGTGGAAAACTGTTTTTT. This sequence joins TRBV25-1 and TRBJ1-4, with D possibly TRBD1 on 5 matching bases. Trimming removed 0 bases from V and 10 bases from J, with 15 bases in between. CDR1 is MGHDK, CDR2 SYGVNS, per germline. The CDR3 length is 15 residues.

The chain combines TRBV9 with TRBJ2-1; tentative D call: TRBD2 (6 bases). The V gene's germline CDR1 is SGDLS and CDR2 YYNGEE. Trimming pared 4 bases from V and 10 bases from J, leaving 24 bases between. The CDR3 has 16 amino acids. As DNA, the CDR3 is TGTGCCAGCAGCTCGAGTGGGAGGAGGTTGGATTGGGAGCAGTTCTTC. This encodes CASSSSGRRLDWEQFF.

J is TRBJ1-4 and V is TRBV5-4, with TRBD1 matching over 8 bases. V shed 4 bases, J shed 2 bases, and the junction held 4 bases outside the gene matches. The CDR3 consists of 15 residues. From germline, CDR1 is SGHNT and CDR2 YYREEE (reference sequence). Here the CDR3 reads CASSDRGLTNEKLFF. The CDR3 bases are TGTGCCAGCAGCGACAGGGGATTGACTAATGAAAAACTGTTTTTT.

J is TRBJ1-5 and V is TRBV15; no clear D. CDR1 LNHNV and CDR2 YYDKDF come from the germline V gene (reference sequence). V lost 1 base and J 10 bases, leaving 26 bases between the germline ends. CDR3 length: 18 amino acids. CDR3 coding DNA: TGTGCCACCAGCAGAGTGGGGTTTCCCGGGGAGGCAGTTTTACCCCAGCATTTT. The encoded protein is CATSRVGFPGEAVLPQHF.

This chain connects TRBV5-1 to TRBJ1-1; tentative D call: TRBD1 (5 bases). This CDR3 comprises 14 residues. V gave up 0 bases and J gave up 4 bases, with 10 bases separating them. Germline V gene data show CDR1 as SGHRS and CDR2 as YFSETQ. The CDR3 nucleotides are TGCGCCAGCAGCTTGGTTGACGGGGGCACTGAAGCTTTCTTT. Its translation: CASSLVDGGTEAFF.

The rearrangement links TRBV2 to TRBJ2-1, with 9 positions matching TRBD2. Germline V CDR1 and CDR2: SNHLY, FYNNEI. CDR3 length equals 14 residues. Trimming cost V 6 bases and J 5 bases; bases outside gene matches: 5. As DNA, the CDR3 is TGTGCCAGCAGGAGGGTAGCGGGAGACAATGAGCAGTTCTTC. Residues: CASRRVAGDNEQFF.

The rearrangement links TRBV5-4 to TRBJ2-2, with a tentative D call TRBD2 (5 bases). Germline-derived CDR1 and CDR2 are SGHNT and YYREEE (reference sequence). This CDR3 region has 13 residues. V gave up 0 bases and J gave up 6 bases, with 6 bases separating them. CDR3 bases: TGTGCCAGCAGCTTGGGAGGGCCCGGGGAGCTGTTTTTT. Its protein is CASSLGGPGELFF.

The rearrangement joins TRBV10-2 to TRBJ2-1, with 14 bases that match TRBD2. This CDR3 has 15 amino acids. The germline V gene has CDR1 WSHSY and CDR2 SAAADI. Trimming at V came to 6 bases and at J to 7 bases, leaving 5 bases not matched to a gene. CDR3 bases: TGCGCCAGCAGGGTGGGGACTAGCGGGGGAAATGAGCAGTTCTTC. Translated: CASRVGTSGGNEQFF.

The chain employs TRBV5-6 and TRBJ2-2, with 11 bases that match TRBD2. The CDR3 consists of 17 residues. Germline V gives CDR1 SGHDT, CDR2 YYEEEE. After removal of 3 bases from V and 1 base from J, the junction contained 5 bases not matched to a gene. The DNA of the CDR3 is TGTGCCAGCAGCTCCCTAGCGGGAGGAAAGAACACCGGGGAGCTGTTTTTT. This codes for CASSSLAGGKNTGELFF.

The V gene is TRBV18, the J gene TRBJ1-2, with unresolved D. The ends were cut back, 0 bases at V and 2 bases at J, with 4 bases in the middle. This CDR3 contains 13 residues. Germline V CDR1 and CDR2: KGHSH, LQKENI. CDR3 bases: TGTGCCAGCTCACCACCGCAGAACTATGGCTACACCTTC. Its translation: CASSPPQNYGYTF.